Below, 20 T cell receptor beta chains from the same sample are listed, as sequenced in a study of cytomegalovirus exposure and HLA in healthy donors. Sequenced by immunoSEQ multiplex PCR; TCRdb stores in-frame clones only, minus some. Altogether about 73,000 clones are present, 85% to 95% being singletons, with the ten largest covering around 3.2%. Sequences were obtained from PBMCs. The receptors shown here come from a man aged 18 to 29 in good health and CMV-seronegative.

This clone was detected only once. This chain joins TRBV5-6 and TRBJ2-2; tentatively, D is TRBD1 (5 bases). V lost 2 bases, J lost 6 bases, and 17 bases lay in between. CDR1 and CDR2 from the germline V gene are SGHDT and YYEEEE. The CDR3 runs to 16 residues. For the CDR3, the DNA is TGTGCCAGCAGCTTAACACAGGCACCTAGGTCCGGGGAGCTGTTTTTT. Protein: CASSLTQAPRSGELFF.

The chain combines TRBV6-5 with TRBJ1-1; D is undetermined. V was trimmed by 0 bases and J by 5 bases, leaving 10 bases between them. This CDR3 has 14 amino acids. CDR1 is MNHEY, CDR2 SVGAGI, per germline. CDR3 nucleotide sequence: TGTGCCAGCAGTTACTCGCACAGTATGACTGAAGCTTTCTTT. Translating it yields CASSYSHSMTEAFF.

As regards this clone: A read error may account for a junction end that differs from germline. The CDR3 region is CATSGTGRYEQYF. The CDR3 DNA reads TGTGCCACCTCAGGGACAGGTCGCTACGAGCAGTACTTC. The chain joins TRBV18 to TRBJ2-7, with TRBD1 matching 8 bases. Germline CDR1 KGHSH, CDR2 LQKENI. The CDR3 spans 13 residues.

This rearrangement joins TRBV19 to TRBJ2-2; D may be TRBD1 (6 bases). Deletions cut 5 bases from V and 5 bases from J, with 15 bases between. This CDR3 has 15 residues. Germline loops: CDR1 LNHDA, CDR2 SQIVND (reference sequence). The CDR3 DNA is TGTGCCAGTAGTGCCCCGGGACACAGTACCGGGGAGCTGTTTTTT. This gives the protein CASSAPGHSTGELFF.

This sequence joins TRBV6-1 and TRBJ1-5; TRBD1 might be the D (6 bases). Between the trimmed V and J ends, which lost 4 bases and 4 bases, there was a span of 11 bases. Germline CDR1 reads MNHNS; CDR2 reads SASEGT. The CDR3 spans 14 residues. The CDR3 DNA follows: TGTGCCAGCAGTGCCGGACAGTTGAATCAGCCCCAGCATTTT. Protein product: CASSAGQLNQPQHF.

The chain uses TRBV2 and TRBJ2-5, with 12 bases that match TRBD2. This CDR3 has 17 amino acids. CDR1 is SNHLY, CDR2 FYNNEI, per germline. Germline trimming cut 5 bases from V and 4 bases from J; bases unmatched to any gene: 11. CDR3 DNA sequence: TGTGCCAGCAGTCTGGGGCTAGCGGGGGGGGTCAGAGAGACCCAGTACTTC. Amino acid sequence: CASSLGLAGGVRETQYF.

The V and J genes are TRBV27 and TRBJ2-1; 8 positions agree with TRBD1. V was pared by 10 bases and J by 5 bases, with 7 bases of the junction left unmatched. This CDR3 region has 13 residues. In germline, CDR1 is MNHEY, CDR2 SMNVEV (reference sequence). CDR3: CATQGASDNEQFF. The CDR3 DNA sequence: TGTGCCACCCAGGGGGCGTCGGACAATGAGCAGTTCTTC.

The rearrangement links TRBV15 to TRBJ1-4; weak D call: TRBD1 (6 bases). Between the trimmed V and J ends, which lost 0 bases and 4 bases, there was a span of 12 bases. The CDR3 runs 16 residues. Germline V CDR1 and CDR2: LNHNV, YYDKDF (reference sequence). The CDR3 DNA reads as TGTGCCACCAGCAGAGAGGCGACAGGCTTTAATGAAAAACTGTTTTTT. Amino acid sequence: CATSREATGFNEKLFF.

The chain employs TRBV18 and TRBJ1-2; maybe TRBD1 (6 bases). V gave up 6 bases and J gave up 0 bases, with 14 bases separating them. The CDR3 runs to 15 residues. The germline V gene has CDR1 KGHSH and CDR2 LQKENI. Here the CDR3 reads CASSSGTPANYGYTF. Written as DNA, the CDR3 is TGTGCCAGCTCCTCCGGGACACCGGCTAACTATGGCTACACCTTC.

The rearrangement uses TRBV27 and TRBJ1-1; TRBD1 is a possible D gene (5 bases). Trimming cost V 5 bases and J 1 base, with 17 bases left between them. There are 16 residues in the CDR3. Germline V gives CDR1 MNHEY, CDR2 SMNVEV (reference sequence). The CDR3 DNA reads TGTGCCAGCAGTCCGACAGAGAGAGATTGGAACACTGAAGCTTTCTTT. This codes for CASSPTERDWNTEAFF.

This clone was observed once. The V and J genes are TRBV4-2 and TRBJ1-2; 9 bases agree with TRBD1. CDR1 and CDR2 from the germline V gene are LGHNA and YNFKEQ. CDR3 length: 15 residues. V shed 4 bases and J 6 bases; nucleotides not matched to a gene: 9. The CDR3 loop reads CASSLTGTGTDGYTF. The CDR3 nucleotides are TGTGCCAGCAGCCTAACCGGGACAGGGACGGATGGCTACACCTTC.

V gene TRBV5-1 combines with J gene TRBJ2-7; D gene unclear. V was trimmed by 5 bases and J by 2 bases, leaving 5 bases between them. Germline loops: CDR1 SGHRS, CDR2 YFSETQ. CDR3 length: 11 amino acids. CDR3: CASRQTYEQYF. The DNA of the CDR3 is TGCGCCAGCAGACAGACCTACGAGCAGTACTTC.

The rearrangement joins TRBV7-9 to TRBJ1-1; 7 nucleotides line up with TRBD1. The CDR3 extends over 14 amino acids. Germline V gene sequence: CDR1 SEHNR, CDR2 FQNEAQ (reference sequence). The trim removed 2 bases at V and 2 bases at J, leaving 2 bases unmatched. This chain's CDR3 is CASSLKGANTEAFF. CDR3 in DNA: TGTGCCAGCAGCTTAAAGGGGGCCAACACTGAAGCTTTCTTT.

This rearrangement joins TRBV4-1 to TRBJ1-1; D is unclear. There are 15 residues in the CDR3. Germline V gene lookup returns CDR1 MGHRA and CDR2 YSYEKL. Trimming pared 1 base from V and 4 bases from J, leaving 13 bases between. In DNA form, the CDR3 reads TGCGCCAGCAGCCAAGTATCGGGTTTCGGCACTGAAGCTTTCTTT. This encodes CASSQVSGFGTEAFF.

This chain links TRBV5-4 with TRBJ2-3; 7 positions agree with TRBD1. Looked up from germline, CDR1 is SGHNT and CDR2 is YYREEE (reference sequence). CDR3 length equals 14 residues. Trimming at V came to 4 bases and at J to 1 base, leaving 3 bases not matched to a gene. The CDR3 DNA follows: TGTGCCAGCAGCCCGGGACAGCGCACAGATACGCAGTATTTT. As protein: CASSPGQRTDTQYF.

The chain combines TRBV11-2 with TRBJ1-4, with a weak D call TRBD1 (5 bases). Germline CDR1 reads SGHAT; CDR2 reads FQNNGV. The CDR3 is 16 amino acids. Trimming removed 3 bases from V and 2 bases from J, with 13 bases in between. CDR3 sequence reads: CASSLSGGWTNEKLFF. The CDR3 region has the DNA TGTGCCAGCAGCTTGTCTGGGGGGTGGACTAATGAAAAACTGTTTTTT.

The V gene is TRBV7-3, the J gene TRBJ2-1; 11 positions match TRBD2. Germline values: CDR1 SGHTA, CDR2 FQGTGA. The trim removed 2 bases at V and 13 bases at J, leaving 7 bases unmatched. The CDR3 loop spans 14 amino acids. CDR3 nucleotides: TGTGCCAGCAGCTTAGGGATTAGCGGGGGGGGACAGTTCTTC. Protein product: CASSLGISGGGQFF.

The J gene is TRBJ2-7, the V gene TRBV27; TRBD2 might be the D (5 bases). Trimming pared 0 bases from V and 2 bases from J, leaving 14 bases between. The V gene's germline CDR1 is MNHEY and CDR2 SMNVEV (reference sequence). This CDR3 spans 16 amino acids. CDR3 amino acids: CASSLSMEERTYEQYF. CDR3 nucleotide sequence: TGTGCCAGCAGTTTATCGATGGAGGAAAGGACCTACGAGCAGTACTTC.

This rearrangement joins TRBV29-1 to TRBJ1-1, with TRBD1 as a possible D gene (6 bases). V lost 7 bases and J 1 base, leaving 13 bases between the germline ends. The CDR3 spans 13 residues. Per the germline V gene, CDR1 is SQVTM and CDR2 is ANQGSEA. The CDR3 DNA is TGCAGCGCCCCGACAGGCTGGAACACTGAAGCTTTCTTT. Amino acid sequence: CSAPTGWNTEAFF.

This chain links TRBV2 with TRBJ1-2; possibly TRBD1 for D (5 bases). Deletions cut 5 bases from V and 6 bases from J, with 13 bases between. Looked up from germline, CDR1 is SNHLY and CDR2 is FYNNEI. The CDR3 sequence is 13 residues long. CDR3 protein: CASSHRGFDGYTF. The CDR3 DNA follows: TGTGCCAGCAGTCATCGGGGGTTTGATGGCTACACCTTC.